This TCR beta chain was documented in a study of T cells in localized non-small cell lung cancer. Whole-study results and caveats: Highest T cell clonality was seen in uninvolved adjacent lung, surpassing that measured in tumor.

This CDR3 contains 16 residues. Per germline, CDR1 LNHDA and CDR2 SQIVND (reference sequence). J gave up 5 bases and V 3 bases, and 9 bases lay outside the gene matches. Turning to this clone: What it binds is unknown.

Data came from immunoSEQ multiplex PCR; TCRdb stores just in-frame clones and leaves some out. The table records 30,000 to 35,000 clones, 85% to 90% of them present only once. The V gene is TRBV19, the J gene TRBJ2-7, with 11 positions matching TRBD1. The material sequenced was peripheral blood, taken before any cancer treatment. This sequence originates from a woman aged 40-75 years with stage I lung adenocarcinoma. As DNA, the CDR3 is TGTGCCAGTAGTATTACTGGGACAGGGGGACCTGACGAGCAGTACTTC. Translated: CASSITGTGGPDEQYF.